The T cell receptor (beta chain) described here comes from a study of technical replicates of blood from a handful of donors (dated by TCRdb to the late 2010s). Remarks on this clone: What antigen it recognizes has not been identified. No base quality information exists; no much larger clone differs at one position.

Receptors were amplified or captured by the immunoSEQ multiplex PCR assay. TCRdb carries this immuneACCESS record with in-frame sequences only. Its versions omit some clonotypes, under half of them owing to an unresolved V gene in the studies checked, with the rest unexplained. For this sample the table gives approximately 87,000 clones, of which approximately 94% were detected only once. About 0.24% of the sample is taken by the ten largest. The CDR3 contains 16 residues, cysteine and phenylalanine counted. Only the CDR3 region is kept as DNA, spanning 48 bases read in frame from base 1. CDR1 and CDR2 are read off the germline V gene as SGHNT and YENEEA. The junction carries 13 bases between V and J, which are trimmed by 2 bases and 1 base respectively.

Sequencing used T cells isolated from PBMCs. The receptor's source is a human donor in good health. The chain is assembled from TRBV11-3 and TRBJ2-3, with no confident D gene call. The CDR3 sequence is CASSLRHVAGTDTQYF. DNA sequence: TGTGCCAGCAGCTTACGCCACGTGGCGGGCACAGATACGCAGTATTTT.